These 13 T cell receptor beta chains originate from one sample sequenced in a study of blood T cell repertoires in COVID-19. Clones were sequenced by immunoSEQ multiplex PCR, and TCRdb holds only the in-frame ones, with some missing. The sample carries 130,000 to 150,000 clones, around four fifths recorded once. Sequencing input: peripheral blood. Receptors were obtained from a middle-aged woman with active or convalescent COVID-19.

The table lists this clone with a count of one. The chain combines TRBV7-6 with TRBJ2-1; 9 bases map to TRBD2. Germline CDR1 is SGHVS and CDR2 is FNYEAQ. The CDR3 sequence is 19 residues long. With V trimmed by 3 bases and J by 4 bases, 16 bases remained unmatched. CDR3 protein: CASSLGWNSGGPGYNEQFF. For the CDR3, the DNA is TGTGCCAGCAGCTTGGGGTGGAATAGCGGGGGCCCCGGGTACAATGAGCAGTTCTTC.

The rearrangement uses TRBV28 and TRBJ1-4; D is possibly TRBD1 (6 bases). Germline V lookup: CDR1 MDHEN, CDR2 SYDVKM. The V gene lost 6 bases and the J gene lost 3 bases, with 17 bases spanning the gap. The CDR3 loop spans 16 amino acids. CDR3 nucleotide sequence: TGTGCCAGCAGCCCGGTCGGGGGGGCGGCTAATGAAAAACTGTTTTTT. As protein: CASSPVGGAANEKLFF. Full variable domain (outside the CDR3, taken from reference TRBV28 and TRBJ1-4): DVKVTQSSRYLVKRTGEKVFLECVQDMDHENMFWYRQDPGLGLRLIYFSYDVKMKEKGDIPEGYSVSREKKERFSLILESASTNQTSMYLCASSPVGGAANEKLFFGSGTQLSVL.

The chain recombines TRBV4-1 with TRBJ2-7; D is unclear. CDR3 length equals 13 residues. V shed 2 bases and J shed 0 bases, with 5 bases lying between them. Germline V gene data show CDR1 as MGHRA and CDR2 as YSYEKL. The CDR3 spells CASSQPSSYEQYF. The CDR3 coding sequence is TGCGCCAGCAGCCAACCCAGCTCCTACGAGCAGTACTTC.

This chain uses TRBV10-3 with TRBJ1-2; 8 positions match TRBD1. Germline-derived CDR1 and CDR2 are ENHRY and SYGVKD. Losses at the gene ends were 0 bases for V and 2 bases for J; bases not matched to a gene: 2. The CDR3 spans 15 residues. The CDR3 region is CAISESRTGNYGYTF. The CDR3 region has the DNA TGTGCCATCAGTGAGTCCCGGACAGGGAACTATGGCTACACCTTC.

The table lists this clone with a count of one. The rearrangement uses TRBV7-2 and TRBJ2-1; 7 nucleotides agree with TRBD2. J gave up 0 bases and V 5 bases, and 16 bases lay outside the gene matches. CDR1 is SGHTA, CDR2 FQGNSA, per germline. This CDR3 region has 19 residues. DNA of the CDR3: TGTGCCAGCAGCCAGAAAATTAGCGGGTCCCCAAGCTCCTACAATGAGCAGTTCTTC. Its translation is CASSQKISGSPSSYNEQFF.

The CDR3, as DNA: TGTGCAAGTCGGCTGGGGGCAGGGGGCGCAAGAAGGACTGAAGCTTTCTTT. This gives the protein CASRLGAGGARRTEAFF. The rearrangement joins TRBV12-2 to TRBJ1-1; whether TRBD1, the table's D call, matches the DNA was not checked. TRBV12-2 is deemed a pseudogene. The CDR3 has 17 residues.

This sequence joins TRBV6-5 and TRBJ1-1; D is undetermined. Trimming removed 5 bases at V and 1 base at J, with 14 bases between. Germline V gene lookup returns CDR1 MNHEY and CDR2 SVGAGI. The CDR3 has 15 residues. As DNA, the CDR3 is TGTGCCAGCAGTCACTTCTTCCAGAAGAACACTGAAGCTTTCTTT. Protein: CASSHFFQKNTEAFF.

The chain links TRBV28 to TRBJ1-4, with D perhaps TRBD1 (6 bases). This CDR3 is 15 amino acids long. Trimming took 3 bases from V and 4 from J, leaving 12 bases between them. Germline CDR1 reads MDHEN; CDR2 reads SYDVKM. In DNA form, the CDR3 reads TGTGCCAGCAGTTTGTCGGGACACAGTAATGAAAAACTGTTTTTT. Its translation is CASSLSGHSNEKLFF.

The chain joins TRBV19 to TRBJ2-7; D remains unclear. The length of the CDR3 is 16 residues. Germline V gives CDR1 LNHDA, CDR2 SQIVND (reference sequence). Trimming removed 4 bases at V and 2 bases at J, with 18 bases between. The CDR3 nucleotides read TGTGCCAGTAGTACAGATAGACTCCTTGATCCCTACGAGCAGTACTTC. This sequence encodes CASSTDRLLDPYEQYF. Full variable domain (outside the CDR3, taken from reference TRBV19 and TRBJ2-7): DGGITQSPKYLFRKEGQNVTLSCEQNLNHDAMYWYRQDPGQGLRLIYYSQIVNDFQKGDIAEGYSVSREKKESFPLTVTSAQKNPTAFYLCASSTDRLLDPYEQYFGPGTRLTVT.

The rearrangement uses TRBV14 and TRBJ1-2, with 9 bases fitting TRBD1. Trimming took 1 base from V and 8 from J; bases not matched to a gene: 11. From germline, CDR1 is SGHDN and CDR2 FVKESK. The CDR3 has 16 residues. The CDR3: CASSQVGEQGAEGYTF. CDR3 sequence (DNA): TGTGCCAGCAGCCAAGTTGGGGAACAGGGGGCGGAAGGCTACACCTTC.

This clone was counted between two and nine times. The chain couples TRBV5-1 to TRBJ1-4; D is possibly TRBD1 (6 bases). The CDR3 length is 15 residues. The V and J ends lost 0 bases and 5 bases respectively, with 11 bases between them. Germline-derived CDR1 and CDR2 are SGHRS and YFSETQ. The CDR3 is CASSLVQGSNEKLFF. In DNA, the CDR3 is TGCGCCAGCAGCTTGGTACAGGGATCCAATGAAAAACTGTTTTTT.

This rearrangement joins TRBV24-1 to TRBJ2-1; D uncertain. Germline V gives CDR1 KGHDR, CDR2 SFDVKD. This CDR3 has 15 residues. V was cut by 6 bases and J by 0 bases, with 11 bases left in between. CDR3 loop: CATSTTVSSYNEQFF. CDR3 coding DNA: TGTGCCACCAGTACGACTGTAAGCTCCTACAATGAGCAGTTCTTC.

CDR3 loop: CASSDGDSGNTIYF. CDR3 DNA sequence: TGCGCCAGCAGTGACGGTGACTCTGGAAACACCATATATTTT. V and J are TRBV10-1 and TRBJ1-3; D gene unclear. The CDR3 loop spans 14 amino acids. The V end lost 3 bases, the J end lost 0 bases, and 6 bases lay between the germline ends. From germline, CDR1 is WNHNN and CDR2 SYGVQD (reference sequence).